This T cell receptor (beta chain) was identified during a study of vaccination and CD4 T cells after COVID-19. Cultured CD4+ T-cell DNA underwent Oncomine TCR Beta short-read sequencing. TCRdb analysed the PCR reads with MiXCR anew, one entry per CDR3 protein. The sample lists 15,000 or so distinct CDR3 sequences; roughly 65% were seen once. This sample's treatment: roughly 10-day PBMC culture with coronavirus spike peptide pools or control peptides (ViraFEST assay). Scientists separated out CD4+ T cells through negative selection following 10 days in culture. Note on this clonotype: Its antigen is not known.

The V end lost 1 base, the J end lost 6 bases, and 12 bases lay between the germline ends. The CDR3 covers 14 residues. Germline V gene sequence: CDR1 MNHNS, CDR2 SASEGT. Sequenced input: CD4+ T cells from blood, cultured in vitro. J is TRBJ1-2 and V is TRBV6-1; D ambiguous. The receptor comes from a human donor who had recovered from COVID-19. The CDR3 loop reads CASSEVMAGNGYTF. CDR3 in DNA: TGTGCCAGCAGTGAAGTTATGGCAGGCAATGGCTACACCTTC.